A selection of T cell receptor beta chains follows, all from one sample in a study of T cells in Graves' hyperthyroidism and ophthalmopathy. MiXCR, applied by TCRdb to the multiplex PCR reads, yields one record per CDR3 protein. In the table there are fewer than 650,000 distinct CDR3 sequences, more than 13% of which are singletons. The sequenced sample consisted of blood. These receptors came from a young woman with Graves' ophthalmopathy. CDR3s include the opening cysteine and the closing phenylalanine or tryptophan. D genes are given only for firm matches. The size field is filled for only some rows; it gives once, few, many or a size class.

>TRBV30|.|.|TRBJ2-7
CARKLEGPGYEQYF
TGTGCCCGAAAGTTGGAAGGGCCGGGCTACGAGCAGTACTTC
>TRBV6-1|many|.|TRBJ2-2
CASSEYPRQFTGELFF
TGTGCCAGCAGTGAATACCCCCGACAGTTCACCGGGGAGCTGTTTTTT
>TRBV5-1|many|TRBD1|TRBJ2-7
CASSPTGTGPYEQYF
TGCGCCAGCAGCCCCACCGGGACAGGGCCATACGAGCAGTACTTC
>TRBV30|many|TRBD1|TRBJ1-4
CAGLTGTFNEKLFF
TGTGCCGGATTGACAGGGACCTTTAATGAAAAACTGTTTTTT
>TRBV7-2|few|TRBD1|TRBJ1-6
CASILTGVNSPLHF
TGTGCCAGCATCCTGACAGGGGTGAATTCACCCCTCCACTTT
>TRBV12-3/TRBV12-4|many|.|TRBJ2-7
CASSPQYEQYF
TGTGCCAGCAGTCCCCAGTACGAGCAGTACTTC
>TRBV29-1|many|.|TRBJ2-2
CSVAPRASGELFF
TGCAGCGTTGCACCCCGCGCATCCGGGGAGCTGTTTTTT
>TRBV20-1|.|.|TRBJ2-2
CSARADSARANGELFF
TGCAGTGCTAGAGCGGATAGCGCGAGGGCGAACGGGGAGCTGTTTTTT
>TRBV2|many|.|TRBJ2-5
CASKFFQETQYF
TGTGCCAGCAAGTTTTTTCAAGAGACCCAGTACTTC
>TRBV12-3/TRBV12-4|many|.|TRBJ1-1
CASSLSPTGMNTEAFF
TGTGCCAGCAGTTTATCTCCGACCGGTATGAACACTGAAGCTTTCTTT
>TRBV19|.|.|TRBJ2-7
CATTGDSYEQYF
TGTGCTACTACCGGGGATTCCTACGAGCAGTACTTC
>TRBV19|few|.|TRBJ2-7
CASSTARGLGSYEQYF
TGTGCCAGTAGTACCGCTAGGGGTCTTGGCTCCTACGAGCAGTACTTC
>TRBV5-1|.|TRBD2|TRBJ2-7
CASSRERTSGPYEQYF
TGCGCCAGCAGCCGGGAGAGGACTAGCGGACCCTACGAGCAGTACTTC
>TRBV7-3|many|.|TRBJ2-5
CASSLGPSQDQETQYF
TGTGCCAGCAGCTTAGGACCTAGTCAGGACCAAGAGACCCAGTACTTC
>TRBV7-8|.|TRBD2|TRBJ2-1
CASRPGGGGFYNEQFF
TGTGCCAGCAGACCTGGCGGGGGGGGGTTCTACAATGAGCAGTTCTTC
>TRBV28|many|TRBD1|TRBJ2-4
CASSWGQGAKNIQYF
TGTGCCAGCAGCTGGGGACAGGGGGCGAAAAACATTCAGTACTTC
>TRBV24-1|many|.|TRBJ2-3
CATSGGDTQYF
TGTGCCACCAGTGGGGGAGATACGCAGTATTTT
>TRBV5-8|.|.|TRBJ2-7
CASSLVFRGSYEQYF
TGTGCCAGCAGCTTGGTTTTCAGGGGATCCTACGAGCAGTACTTC
>TRBV7-2|few|.|TRBJ2-4
CASSPRGAKNIQYF
TGTGCCAGCAGCCCAAGGGGTGCCAAAAACATTCAGTACTTC
>TRBV29-1|.|TRBD1|TRBJ2-5
CSVDTGEETQYF
TGCAGCGTAGACACAGGGGAGGAGACCCAGTACTTC
>TRBV7-2|many|.|TRBJ2-3
CASSQIGGISAQYF
TGTGCCAGCAGCCAGATCGGGGGAATCTCTGCGCAGTATTTT
>TRBV6-2/TRBV6-3|many|TRBD1|TRBJ2-1
CASKGQYLYNEQFF
TGTGCCAGCAAGGGACAGTATTTATACAATGAGCAGTTCTTC
>TRBV6-5|.|.|TRBJ1-6
CASSYSMDLSYNSPLHF
TGTGCCAGCAGTTACTCGATGGACCTCTCCTATAATTCACCCCTCCACTTT
>TRBV28|many|TRBD1|TRBJ2-7
CASRGDSGSYEQYF
TGTGCCAGCAGGGGGGACAGCGGCTCCTACGAGCAGTACTTC
>TRBV7-2|few|.|TRBJ2-6
CASSLYRPGANVLTF
TGTGCCAGCAGCTTATACAGACCTGGGGCCAACGTCCTGACTTTC
>TRBV25-1|.|.|TRBJ1-5
CASSESGRGSNQPQHF
TGTGCCAGCAGTGAATCAGGGCGGGGAAGCAATCAGCCCCAGCATTTT
>TRBV7-2|few|.|TRBJ2-5
CASSFIIGGGETQYF
TGTGCCAGCAGCTTTATAATAGGGGGGGGGGAGACCCAGTACTTC
>TRBV7-9|few|.|TRBJ2-2
CASSFIGGGGELFF
TGTGCCAGCAGCTTTATCGGGGGTGGCGGGGAGCTGTTTTTT
>TRBV28|many|.|TRBJ2-5
CASSFGPGGVETQYF
TGTGCCAGCAGTTTCGGCCCCGGAGGGGTAGAGACCCAGTACTTC
>TRBV7-9|.|.|TRBJ1-1
CASSLKSGQLEAFF
TGTGCCAGCAGCTTAAAGAGCGGGCAGCTTGAAGCTTTCTTT
>TRBV28|few|.|TRBJ1-5
CASSSGQHNQPQHF
TGTGCCAGCAGTTCAGGACAGCACAATCAGCCCCAGCATTTT
>TRBV6-2/TRBV6-3|many|.|TRBJ2-7
CASSYWGRDGEQYF
TGTGCCAGCAGTTACTGGGGGCGGGACGGCGAGCAGTACTTC
>TRBV3-1|few|.|TRBJ1-2
CASSSLAGYTF
TGTGCCAGCAGCTCCTTGGCTGGCTACACCTTC
>TRBV20-1|many|TRBD2|TRBJ2-5
CSARGKHRTRGQQETQYF
TGCAGTGCTAGAGGGAAGCACAGGACTAGGGGCCAACAAGAGACCCAGTACTTC
>TRBV24-1|few|.|TRBJ2-1
CATSLGNNEQFF
TGTGCCACCAGTCTAGGGAACAATGAGCAGTTCTTC
>TRBV12-3/TRBV12-4|many|TRBD2|TRBJ2-3
CASSAPKREGDTQYF
TGTGCCAGCAGCGCCCCAAAGCGGGAAGGCGATACGCAGTATTTT
>TRBV2|many|.|TRBJ2-1
CASSFYDEQFF
TGTGCCAGCAGCTTCTACGATGAGCAGTTCTTC
>TRBV28|many|.|TRBJ2-3
CASSSPTGSADTQYF
TGTGCCAGCAGTTCGCCAACTGGGAGCGCAGATACGCAGTATTTT
>TRBV12-3/TRBV12-4|few|.|TRBJ1-1
CASIREGSTEAFF
TGTGCCAGCATAAGGGAAGGAAGCACTGAAGCTTTCTTT
>TRBV30|many|TRBD1|TRBJ1-2
CAWRTGQGNYGYTF
TGTGCCTGGAGAACGGGACAGGGAAACTATGGCTACACCTTC
>TRBV28|many|.|TRBJ2-2
CASRAPGQNTGELFF
TGTGCCAGCAGAGCACCGGGACAGAACACCGGGGAGCTGTTTTTT